These T cell receptor beta chains were read from a single sample in a study of T cell repertoires in cytomegalovirus infection. The antigens these receptors bind are not known. TCRdb reanalysed the reads using MiXCR and keeps one entry per CDR3 protein. The sample shows around 430,000 distinct CDR3 sequences, roughly 46% of them seen only once. The sequencing here drew on cultured PBMCs, taken from culture after CMV antigen stimulation. The receptors originated from a human donor in good health (CMV status not recorded). Some clones in this sample may be carry-over from other donors' samples. The conserved cysteine and the conserved F or W are not part of the CDR3 here.

J gene: TRBJ1-1
CDR3 length: 12
V gene: TRBV7-4
CDR3 protein: ASSFRTDNTEAF

J gene: TRBJ2-7
CDR3 length: 13
V gene: TRBV7-2
CDR3 protein: ASSLTPSGPYEQY

J gene: TRBJ2-1
CDR3 length: 12
V gene: TRBV10-3
CDR3 protein: AISESVNRNEQF

J gene: TRBJ2-1
CDR3 length: 16
V gene: TRBV11-2
CDR3 protein: ASSLGGLGDGSIYEQF

J gene: TRBJ2-1
CDR3 length: 14
V gene: TRBV7-9
CDR3 protein: ASSYSTSGGGDEQF

J gene: TRBJ1-5
CDR3 length: 10
V gene: TRBV20-1
CDR3 protein: SAIQGDQPQH

J gene: TRBJ2-7
CDR3 length: 14
V gene: TRBV25-1
CDR3 protein: ASSELGTGASYEQY

J gene: TRBJ2-3
CDR3 length: 13
V gene: TRBV7-2
CDR3 protein: ASSPGLAGETTQY

J gene: TRBJ2-3
CDR3 length: 12
V gene: TRBV7-2
CDR3 protein: ASRSFYNTDTQY

J gene: TRBJ1-4
CDR3 length: 12
V gene: TRBV27
CDR3 protein: ASSLWGGGRKLF

J gene: TRBJ2-7
CDR3 length: 13
V gene: TRBV5-1
CDR3 protein: ASSLTGTGEYEQY

J gene: TRBJ2-3
CDR3 length: 13
V gene: TRBV6-1
CDR3 protein: ASSELQPRTDTQY

J gene: TRBJ2-1
CDR3 length: 10
V gene: TRBV4-1
CDR3 protein: ASSPTNNEQF

J gene: TRBJ1-1
CDR3 length: 13
V gene: TRBV19
CDR3 protein: ASSLTGRIDTEAF

J gene: TRBJ2-3
CDR3 length: 11
V gene: TRBV7-2
CDR3 protein: ASRSDYTDTQY

J gene: TRBJ2-6
CDR3 length: 12
V gene: TRBV6-5
CDR3 protein: ASSYSPGANVLT

J gene: TRBJ2-5
CDR3 length: 12
V gene: TRBV10-3
CDR3 protein: AIGSAGGTETQY

J gene: TRBJ2-7
CDR3 length: 11
V gene: TRBV5-3
CDR3 protein: ASSLGVTREQY

J gene: TRBJ1-3
CDR3 length: 9
V gene: TRBV12-3/TRBV12-4
CDR3 protein: ASSGPLTIY

J gene: TRBJ2-5
CDR3 length: 14
V gene: TRBV12-3/TRBV12-4
CDR3 protein: ASSKGNSADQETQY

J gene: TRBJ2-1
CDR3 length: 13
V gene: TRBV5-6
CDR3 protein: ASSGEGREYNEQF

J gene: TRBJ1-5
CDR3 length: 13
V gene: TRBV6-2/TRBV6-3
CDR3 protein: ASSGMGRGDQPQH

J gene: TRBJ2-3
CDR3 length: 15
V gene: TRBV7-6
CDR3 protein: ASSLTPFRPDTDTQY

J gene: TRBJ2-1
CDR3 length: 11
V gene: TRBV7-2
CDR3 protein: ASSFSGDSEQF

J gene: TRBJ2-1
CDR3 length: 11
V gene: TRBV19
CDR3 protein: ASSEIGLDEQF

J gene: TRBJ2-5
CDR3 length: 12
V gene: TRBV2
CDR3 protein: ASAPRLGRETQY

J gene: TRBJ1-1
CDR3 length: 11
V gene: TRBV6-5
CDR3 protein: ASRLGVGTEAF

J gene: TRBJ2-1
CDR3 length: 13
V gene: TRBV7-6
CDR3 protein: ASSPRQGWANEQF

J gene: TRBJ2-7
CDR3 length: 13
V gene: TRBV3-1
CDR3 protein: ASSQEPSSSYEQY

J gene: TRBJ2-7
CDR3 length: 11
V gene: TRBV6-1
CDR3 protein: AISSGISYEQY

J gene: TRBJ2-7
CDR3 length: 11
V gene: TRBV7-9
CDR3 protein: ASSLILPGEQY

J gene: TRBJ2-7
CDR3 length: 13
V gene: TRBV20-1
CDR3 protein: SARSPSGPTYEQY

J gene: TRBJ2-7
CDR3 length: 12
V gene: TRBV6-6
CDR3 protein: ASNAGGPSYEQY

J gene: TRBJ2-1
CDR3 length: 14
V gene: TRBV6-2/TRBV6-3
CDR3 protein: ASSRTPYRNYNEQF

J gene: TRBJ2-7
CDR3 length: 13
V gene: TRBV19
CDR3 protein: ASSPRGTLVNEQY